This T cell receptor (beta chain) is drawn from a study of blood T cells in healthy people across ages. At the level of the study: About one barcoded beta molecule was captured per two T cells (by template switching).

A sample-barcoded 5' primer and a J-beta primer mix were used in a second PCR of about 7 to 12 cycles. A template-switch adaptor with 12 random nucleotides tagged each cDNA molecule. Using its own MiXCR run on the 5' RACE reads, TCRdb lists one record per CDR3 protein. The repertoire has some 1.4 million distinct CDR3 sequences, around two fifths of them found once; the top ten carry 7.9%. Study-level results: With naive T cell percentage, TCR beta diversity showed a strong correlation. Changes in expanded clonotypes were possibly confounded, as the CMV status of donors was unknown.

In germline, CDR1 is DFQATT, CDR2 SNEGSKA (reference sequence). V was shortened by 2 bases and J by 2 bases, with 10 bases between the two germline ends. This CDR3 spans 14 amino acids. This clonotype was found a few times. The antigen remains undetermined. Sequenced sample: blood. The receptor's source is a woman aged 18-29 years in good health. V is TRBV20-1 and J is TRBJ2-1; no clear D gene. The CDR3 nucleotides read TGCAGTGCTAGACTGAATTCCCCCTACAATGAGCAGTTCTTC. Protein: CSARLNSPYNEQFF.